This TCR beta chain was identified during a study of blood T cell repertoires in COVID-19. The V and J ends lost 4 bases and 8 bases, in that order; junction bases with no gene match: 2. Germline CDR1 and CDR2: SGHRS and YFSETQ. The length of the CDR3 is 14 residues. Sequenced by immunoSEQ multiplex PCR; TCRdb stores in-frame clones only, minus some. The sample has some 260,000 clones; approximately 88% are singletons. This TCR was recovered from a woman in her 70s with COVID-19, enrolled during active disease. The genes are TRBV5-1 and TRBJ2-1; 14 bases agree with TRBD2. Sequencing was done on a sample of peripheral blood. In DNA, the CDR3 is TGCGCCAGCAGCGTGGGACTAGCGGGAGATGAGCAGTTCTTC. Its translation: CASSVGLAGDEQFF.